The 22 T cell receptor beta chains presented below share a single source sample, sequenced in a study of control samples from healthy donors and cancer patients. Method: immunoSEQ multiplex PCR; TCRdb's copy keeps in-frame clones and lacks some. The sample has fewer than 200,000 clones, roughly 90% seen once. The sample comprised blood. Source of these receptors: a woman in her forties or fifties in good health.

The V call is TRBV7-7, the J call TRBJ2-2, with D unresolved. The CDR3 spans 12 residues. V was trimmed by 3 bases and J by 4 bases, leaving 3 bases between them. Per the germline V gene, CDR1 is SSHAT and CDR2 is FNYEAQ (reference sequence). CDR3 residues: CASSFTTGELFF. In DNA, the CDR3 is TGTGCCAGCAGCTTTACCACCGGGGAGCTGTTTTTT.

The rearrangement uses TRBV27 and TRBJ2-7, with 9 bases that match TRBD1. CDR1 is MNHEY, CDR2 SMNVEV, per germline (reference sequence). The V and J ends lost 5 bases and 2 bases, in that order; junction bases with no gene match: 7. CDR3 length equals 15 residues. In DNA form, the CDR3 reads TGTGCCAGCAGTATGAAGGACAGGGGAACCTACGAGCAGTACTTC. Translating gives CASSMKDRGTYEQYF.

The chain has TRBV6-2 or TRBV6-3 and TRBJ2-3, with D tentatively TRBD1 (6 bases). Deletions cut 5 bases from V and 7 bases from J, with 19 bases between. The length of the CDR3 is 15 residues. The germline V gene has CDR1 MNHEY and CDR2 SVGEGT. The CDR3 reads CASSLTTGSRNTQYF. In nucleotides, the CDR3 is TGTGCCAGCAGTCTTACCACAGGGAGCAGAAATACGCAGTATTTT.

The chain recombines TRBV12-3 or TRBV12-4 with TRBJ2-1, with TRBD2 as a possible D gene (5 bases). This CDR3 region has 13 residues. V lost 1 base and J lost 9, with 10 bases in between. CDR3 DNA sequence: TGTGCCAGCAGTTTAGGAGGTAGCGCTGAGCAGTTCTTC. Its translation: CASSLGGSAEQFF.

This clone has just one count. The rearrangement uses TRBV9 and TRBJ1-5; D unresolved. CDR3 length: 13 amino acids. Germline V CDR1 and CDR2: SGDLS, YYNGEE. Trimming removed 0 bases from V and 6 bases from J, with 7 bases in between. The CDR3 sequence: CASSVGSSQPQHF. Here the CDR3 DNA reads TGTGCCAGCAGCGTAGGGTCGTCTCAGCCCCAGCATTTT.

This rearrangement joins TRBV5-1 to TRBJ1-2, with TRBD1 identical over 11 bases. Unmatched junction bases numbered 10, after V lost 0 bases and J lost 6 bases. CDR3 length: 17 residues. The germline CDR1 and CDR2 sequences are SGHRS and YFSETQ. As DNA, the CDR3 is TGCGCCAGCAGCTTGGAAGTCCGGGACAGGGGGATAGATGGCTACACCTTC. This codes for CASSLEVRDRGIDGYTF.

The rearrangement uses TRBV7-7 and TRBJ2-6, with 10 bases that match TRBD1. Germline CDR1 and CDR2: SSHAT and FNYEAQ (reference sequence). V was pared by 5 bases and J by 3 bases, with 10 bases of the junction left unmatched. CDR3 size: 18 residues. The CDR3 bases are TGTGCCAGCAGCCTGACAGGGGGCTATCTTGGTGGGGCCAACGTCCTGACTTTC. Amino acids: CASSLTGGYLGGANVLTF.

This chain links TRBV28 with TRBJ2-1; maybe TRBD2 (6 bases). The germline V gene has CDR1 MDHEN and CDR2 SYDVKM. The V gene lost 5 bases and the J gene lost 1 base, with 12 bases spanning the gap. CDR3 size: 15 residues. The CDR3 loop reads CASSRWGVSYNEQFF. The DNA of the CDR3 is TGTGCCAGCAGTAGGTGGGGGGTATCCTACAATGAGCAGTTCTTC.

The V gene is TRBV19, the J gene TRBJ2-2; D is perhaps TRBD1 or TRBD2 (6 bases each). CDR1 is LNHDA, CDR2 SQIVND, per germline (reference sequence). Deletions cut 5 bases from V and 0 bases from J, with 10 bases between. This CDR3 spans 15 amino acids. CDR3 sequence (DNA): TGTGCCAGTAGTCGAGGGGGGCCGAACACCGGGGAGCTGTTTTTT. Protein sequence: CASSRGGPNTGELFF.

The CDR3 DNA sequence: TGCGCCAGCAGCTTGGCAATGGCAGGGAGCGAAAAACTGTTTTTT. It yields the protein CASSLAMAGSEKLFF. The chain joins TRBV5-1 to TRBJ1-4; possibly TRBD1 for D (5 bases). The CDR3 is 15 residues long. V was trimmed by 0 bases and J by 8 bases, leaving 14 bases between them. Germline lookup yields CDR1 SGHRS and CDR2 YFSETQ. The full variable domain, completed using reference TRBV5-1 and TRBJ1-4, is KAGVTQTPRYLIKTRGQQVTLSCSPISGHRSVSWYQQTPGQGLQFLFEYFSETQRNKGNFPGRFSGRQFSNSRSEMNVSTLELGDSALYLCASSLAMAGSEKLFFGSGTQLSVL.

The chain recombines TRBV5-6 with TRBJ1-5; D is unclear. There are 16 residues in the CDR3. Germline V gives CDR1 SGHDT, CDR2 YYEEEE. Trimming removed 2 bases from V and 4 bases from J, with 16 bases in between. CDR3 protein: CASSFFVGGGNQPQHF. CDR3 sequence (DNA): TGTGCCAGCAGCTTTTTTGTGGGCGGAGGAAATCAGCCCCAGCATTTT.

In this sample, this clone turned up once. Other DNA sequences within the sample encode an identical CDR3. The chain carries TRBV5-1 and TRBJ1-4; no reliable D call. The CDR3 has 13 amino acids. Germline CDR1 and CDR2: SGHRS and YFSETQ. The V end was cut by 4 bases, the J end by 0 bases, with 4 bases between. The CDR3 region has the DNA TGCGCCAGCAGCCTTGCAACTAATGAAAAACTGTTTTTT. Encoded protein: CASSLATNEKLFF.

The V gene is TRBV9, the J gene TRBJ1-5; no clear D gene. Trimming left V 1 base short and J 2 bases short, with 10 bases between. This CDR3 contains 15 residues. The V gene's germline CDR1 is SGDLS and CDR2 YYNGEE. CDR3 DNA: TGTGCCAGCAGCGTAATAACATTCTGCAATCAGCCCCAGCATTTT. Translated: CASSVITFCNQPQHF.

V is TRBV6-1 and J is TRBJ2-7, with D tentatively TRBD2 (6 bases). Germline V CDR1 and CDR2: MNHNS, SASEGT. V was pared by 2 bases and J by 5 bases, with 10 bases between. This CDR3 is built from 13 residues. This chain's CDR3 is CASSEQREDEQYF. CDR3 sequence (DNA): TGTGCCAGCAGTGAACAAAGGGAGGACGAGCAGTACTTC.

The gene calls are TRBV19 and TRBJ1-4; D gene unclear. V lost 3 bases, J lost 3 bases, and 14 bases lay in between. There are 16 residues in the CDR3. Germline lookup yields CDR1 LNHDA and CDR2 SQIVND (reference sequence). The CDR3 DNA sequence: TGTGCCAGTAGTATGGGCCGAGGACGATCTAATGAAAAACTGTTTTTT. Translating it yields CASSMGRGRSNEKLFF.

The chain carries TRBV18 and TRBJ1-5, with D possibly TRBD1 on 5 matching bases. Germline V gene data show CDR1 as KGHSH and CDR2 as LQKENI. The CDR3 length is 15 residues. Between the trimmed V and J ends, which lost 3 bases and 2 bases, there was a span of 11 bases. CDR3 region: CASSPGQLGNQPQHF. CDR3 DNA: TGTGCCAGCTCACCGGGGCAGTTGGGCAATCAGCCCCAGCATTTT.

Details on this clone: The sample holds other DNA sequences that translate to the same CDR3. V gene TRBV30 combines with J gene TRBJ2-2, with TRBD2 matching over 9 bases. Germline trimming cut 7 bases from V and 3 bases from J; bases unmatched to any gene: 9. Germline-derived CDR1 and CDR2 are GTSNPN and SVGIG (reference sequence). The CDR3 runs to 15 residues. CDR3 nucleotide sequence: TGTGCCTCGCGGCTGCGGGGGGGGTACACCGGGGAGCTGTTTTTT. Translating gives CASRLRGGYTGELFF.

The chain joins TRBV11-2 to TRBJ1-3, with unresolved D. This CDR3 region has 13 residues. Germline-derived CDR1 and CDR2 are SGHAT and FQNNGV. Trimming stripped 0 bases from V and 7 bases from J, with 7 bases between. The CDR3 DNA sequence: TGTGCCAGCAGCTTAGATACACGGAACACCATATATTTT. Amino acid sequence: CASSLDTRNTIYF. The entire variable domain, with the rest obtained from reference TRBV11-2 and TRBJ1-3, is as follows: EAGVAQSPRYKIIEKRQSVAFWCNPISGHATLYWYQQILGQGPKLLIQFQNNGVVDDSQLPKDRFSAERLKGVDSTLKIQPAKLEDSAVYLCASSLDTRNTIYFGEGSWLTVV.

This clone appeared a single time. V usage is TRBV6-5 and J usage is TRBJ2-5; no clear D. Germline assignment: CDR1 MNHEY and CDR2 SVGAGI. The CDR3 length is 13 residues. The V and J ends lost 2 bases and 11 bases respectively, with 15 bases between them. The chain's CDR3 is CASSYGRQVSQYF. The CDR3 coding sequence is TGTGCCAGCAGTTACGGGCGCCAAGTCTCTCAGTACTTC.

The V gene is TRBV9, the J gene TRBJ1-5; D is ambiguous. Trimming shortened V by 1 base and J by 5 bases, and 7 bases separated the two germline ends. CDR3 size: 13 residues. Germline loops: CDR1 SGDLS, CDR2 YYNGEE. CDR3 in DNA: TGTGCCAGCAGCGTAAGGCTAGATCAGCCCCAGCATTTT. Residues: CASSVRLDQPQHF. Filled out from reference TRBV9 and TRBJ1-5, the complete variable domain reads DSGVTQTPKHLITATGQRVTLRCSPRSGDLSVYWYQQSLDQGLQFLIQYYNGEERAKGNILERFSAQQFPDLHSELNLSSLELGDSALYFCASSVRLDQPQHFGDGTRLSIL.

The rearrangement joins TRBV6-2 or TRBV6-3 to TRBJ1-1, with D possibly TRBD1 on 5 matching bases. The germline V gene has CDR1 MNHEY and CDR2 SVGEGT. The V and J ends lost 6 bases and 4 bases respectively, with 9 bases between them. This CDR3 spans 12 amino acids. For the CDR3, the DNA is TGTGCCAGCAGCAGGGAAGGCACTGAAGCTTTCTTT. It encodes CASSREGTEAFF.

The chain combines TRBV14 with TRBJ1-4, with 8 bases matching TRBD1. Germline loops: CDR1 SGHDN, CDR2 FVKESK. CDR3 length: 18 amino acids. Losses at the gene ends were 0 bases for V and 7 bases for J; bases not matched to a gene: 13. CDR3 amino acids: CASSQEFRLAGGSEKLFF. The CDR3 DNA sequence: TGTGCCAGCAGCCAAGAGTTTCGTTTGGCAGGGGGCTCTGAAAAACTGTTTTTT.